The rows below give T cell receptor beta chains drawn from one sample of a study of OX40 agonist ivuxolimab in advanced cancers. Assay used: immunoSEQ multiplex PCR; TCRdb lists only in-frame clones, some missing. The top ten clones hold roughly 1.4% of a sample with some 86,000 clones, 87% of them seen once. Sequencing used CD4+ or CD8+ T cells sorted from blood, obtained in a trial of the OX40 agonist ivuxolimab. The origin of the receptors is an adult with an advanced solid tumor such as melanoma, head and neck, liver or kidney cancer. Each CDR3 is given with its conserved first and last residue. The D gene is left open where the match is weak. Size values are once, few and many counts, or a class for expanded clones, and some rows have none.

j_call d_call v_call clone_size cdr3_aa cdr3_nt
TRBJ1-2 . TRBV7-9 . CASSSNRDSYGYTF TGTGCCAGCAGCTCAAACAGGGATTCGTATGGCTACACCTTC
TRBJ2-7 . TRBV28 . CASSAPGYEQYF TGTGCCAGCAGTGCCCCGGGGTACGAGCAGTACTTC
TRBJ2-5 . TRBV19 . CASSRLGGGQETQYF TGTGCCAGTAGTCGACTAGGAGGAGGGCAAGAGACCCAGTACTTC
TRBJ1-2 TRBD1 TRBV19 . CASSPTGGVGYTF TGTGCCAGTAGTCCTACAGGGGGTGTTGGCTACACCTTC
TRBJ1-4 . TRBV30 few CAWSVDEKLFF TGTGCCTGGAGTGTGGACGAAAAACTGTTTTTT
TRBJ1-4 TRBD1 TRBV5-1 few CASSLEPGGKKLFF TGCGCCAGCAGCTTGGAGCCAGGGGGTAAAAAACTGTTTTTT
TRBJ2-7 . TRBV7-9 . CASSLTQGRYKQYF TGTGCCAGCAGCCTGACTCAGGGGAGGTACAAGCAGTACTTC
TRBJ1-2 TRBD1 TRBV10-3 . CAISESGTGFGYTF TGTGCCATCAGTGAGTCGGGGACAGGGTTCGGCTACACCTTC
TRBJ2-2 . TRBV25-1 . CASSSHWGPSTGELFF TGTGCCAGCAGTTCCCACTGGGGGCCGAGCACCGGGGAGCTGTTTTTT
TRBJ2-1 . TRBV7-3 . CASSPTVYHEQFF TGTGCCAGCAGCCCGACGGTATACCATGAGCAGTTCTTC
TRBJ2-3 . TRBV5-1 . CASSLARATDTQYF TGCGCCAGCAGCTTGGCGCGGGCCACAGATACGCAGTATTTT
TRBJ2-1 . TRBV6-1 . CASSDGADSFYNEQFF TGTGCCAGCAGTGATGGAGCGGACAGTTTCTACAATGAGCAGTTCTTC
TRBJ1-1 . TRBV30 . CAWSVKPNTEAFF TGTGCCTGGAGTGTGAAGCCGAACACTGAAGCTTTCTTT
TRBJ2-5 . TRBV6-6 . CASRRTTVGETQYF TGTGCCAGCAGGCGCACGACAGTAGGAGAGACCCAGTACTTC
TRBJ2-7 TRBD1 TRBV6-1 . CASAGTAPPYF TGTGCCAGCGCTGGGACAGCGCCCCCGTACTTC
TRBJ2-7 . TRBV6-5 . CASSREVSGYEQYF TGTGCCAGCAGCCGGGAAGTTTCTGGTTACGAGCAGTACTTC
TRBJ2-7 . TRBV18 . CASSSRRDSYEQYF TGTGCCAGCTCATCACGCAGGGACTCCTACGAGCAGTACTTC
TRBJ2-7 TRBD2 TRBV5-1 . CASSPTSGTNYEQYF TGCGCCAGCAGCCCGACTAGCGGTACAAATTACGAGCAGTACTTC
TRBJ2-3 TRBD2 TRBV5-1 . CASSLGPSGSTDTQYF TGCGCCAGCAGTTTGGGGCCTAGCGGGAGCACAGATACGCAGTATTTT
TRBJ1-5 . TRBV30 . CAWSDHERYSNQPQHF TGTGCCTGGAGCGACCACGAAAGGTATAGCAATCAGCCCCAGCATTTT
TRBJ2-5 . TRBV6-1 . CASSEAPQETQYF TGTGCCAGCAGTGAAGCGCCCCAAGAGACCCAGTACTTC
TRBJ2-3 . TRBV29-1 once CSVEGSMSTDTQYF TGCAGCGTTGAGGGCAGCATGAGCACAGATACGCAGTATTTT
TRBJ2-2 . TRBV5-1 . CASSLDRAAGELFF TGCGCCAGCAGCTTGGACAGGGCGGCCGGGGAGCTGTTTTTT
TRBJ1-2 . TRBV9 . CASGTGVRGYTF TGTGCCAGCGGTACAGGTGTTCGCGGCTACACCTTC
TRBJ2-3 TRBD1 TRBV14 . CASSVTRTGSGGDTQYF TGTGCCAGCAGCGTTACCCGAACAGGGTCAGGGGGAGATACGCAGTATTTT
TRBJ1-2 TRBD1 TRBV10-2 . CASSEGTANYGYTF TGCGCCAGCAGTGAGGGGACAGCTAACTATGGCTACACCTTC
TRBJ1-2 . TRBV14 . CASSQDWGVTYGYTF TGTGCCAGCAGCCAAGATTGGGGGGTTACCTATGGCTACACCTTC
TRBJ1-4 TRBD1 TRBV5-4 . CASSLNRGTNEKLFF TGTGCCAGCAGCTTAAACAGGGGAACTAATGAAAAACTGTTTTTT
TRBJ2-7 . TRBV6-5 . CASSYTRVAYEQYF TGTGCCAGCAGTTATACCAGGGTAGCGTACGAGCAGTACTTC
TRBJ1-1 . TRBV5-4 . CASSGPRGGTEAFF TGTGCCAGCAGCGGACCTAGGGGTGGTACTGAAGCTTTCTTT
TRBJ1-3 . TRBV30 . CAWSSPGPNSGNTIYF TGTGCCTGGTCGAGTCCCGGGCCGAACTCTGGAAACACCATATATTTT
TRBJ1-1 . TRBV19 . CASSPRGDTEAFF TGTGCCAGTAGTCCGCGGGGGGACACTGAAGCTTTCTTT
TRBJ2-2 TRBD2 TRBV5-5 . CASSLRLAGAPLGTGELFF TGTGCCAGCAGCTTGCGACTAGCGGGGGCCCCGTTGGGCACCGGGGAGCTGTTTTTT
TRBJ2-2 TRBD2 TRBV6-1 . CASSEVDSGMGGELFF TGTGCCAGCAGTGAAGTTGATAGCGGGATGGGCGGGGAGCTGTTTTTT
TRBJ1-2 . TRBV10-3 . CAISAKQGLINYGYTF TGTGCCATCAGTGCCAAACAAGGTCTAATTAACTATGGCTACACCTTC
TRBJ1-1 . TRBV7-2 . CASSLARAGTEAFF TGTGCCAGCAGCTTAGCGAGGGCGGGAACTGAAGCTTTCTTT
TRBJ1-2 . TRBV10-3 . CAIRRGFKANYGYTF TGTGCCATCAGGAGGGGCTTTAAAGCTAACTATGGCTACACCTTC
TRBJ2-7 TRBD2 TRBV10-1 . CASSDSESGRALYEQYF TGCGCCAGCAGTGATTCGGAGAGCGGGAGGGCCCTGTACGAGCAGTACTTC
TRBJ2-1 . TRBV18 . CASSPPGSLEEQFF TGTGCCAGCTCACCACCGGGTAGCTTGGAGGAGCAGTTCTTC
TRBJ1-4 . TRBV19 once CASLNLGNEKLFF TGTGCCAGTTTGAACTTAGGGAATGAAAAACTGTTTTTT
TRBJ1-2 . TRBV15 few CATSSSKRGDYGYTF TGTGCCACCAGCAGCTCCAAACGGGGGGACTATGGCTACACCTTC
TRBJ1-5 TRBD1 TRBV2 . CASSRQGSNQPQHF TGTGCCAGCAGTCGACAGGGTAGCAATCAGCCCCAGCATTTT
TRBJ1-1 . TRBV10-3 . CAVWGERNTEAFF TGTGCCGTATGGGGGGAACGAAACACTGAAGCTTTCTTT
TRBJ1-1 TRBD1 TRBV10-3 . CAISESLRGRRNTEAFF TGTGCCATCAGTGAGTCCCTCAGGGGGCGACGGAACACTGAAGCTTTCTTT
TRBJ1-6 . TRBV19 . CASRTDRHGGSPLHF TGTGCCAGTAGGACGGACAGACACGGTGGGTCACCCCTCCACTTT
TRBJ2-7 . TRBV5-1 . CASSSLVGNRNSYEQYF TGCGCCAGCAGCTCCTTAGTCGGCAACCGTAACTCCTACGAGCAGTACTTC